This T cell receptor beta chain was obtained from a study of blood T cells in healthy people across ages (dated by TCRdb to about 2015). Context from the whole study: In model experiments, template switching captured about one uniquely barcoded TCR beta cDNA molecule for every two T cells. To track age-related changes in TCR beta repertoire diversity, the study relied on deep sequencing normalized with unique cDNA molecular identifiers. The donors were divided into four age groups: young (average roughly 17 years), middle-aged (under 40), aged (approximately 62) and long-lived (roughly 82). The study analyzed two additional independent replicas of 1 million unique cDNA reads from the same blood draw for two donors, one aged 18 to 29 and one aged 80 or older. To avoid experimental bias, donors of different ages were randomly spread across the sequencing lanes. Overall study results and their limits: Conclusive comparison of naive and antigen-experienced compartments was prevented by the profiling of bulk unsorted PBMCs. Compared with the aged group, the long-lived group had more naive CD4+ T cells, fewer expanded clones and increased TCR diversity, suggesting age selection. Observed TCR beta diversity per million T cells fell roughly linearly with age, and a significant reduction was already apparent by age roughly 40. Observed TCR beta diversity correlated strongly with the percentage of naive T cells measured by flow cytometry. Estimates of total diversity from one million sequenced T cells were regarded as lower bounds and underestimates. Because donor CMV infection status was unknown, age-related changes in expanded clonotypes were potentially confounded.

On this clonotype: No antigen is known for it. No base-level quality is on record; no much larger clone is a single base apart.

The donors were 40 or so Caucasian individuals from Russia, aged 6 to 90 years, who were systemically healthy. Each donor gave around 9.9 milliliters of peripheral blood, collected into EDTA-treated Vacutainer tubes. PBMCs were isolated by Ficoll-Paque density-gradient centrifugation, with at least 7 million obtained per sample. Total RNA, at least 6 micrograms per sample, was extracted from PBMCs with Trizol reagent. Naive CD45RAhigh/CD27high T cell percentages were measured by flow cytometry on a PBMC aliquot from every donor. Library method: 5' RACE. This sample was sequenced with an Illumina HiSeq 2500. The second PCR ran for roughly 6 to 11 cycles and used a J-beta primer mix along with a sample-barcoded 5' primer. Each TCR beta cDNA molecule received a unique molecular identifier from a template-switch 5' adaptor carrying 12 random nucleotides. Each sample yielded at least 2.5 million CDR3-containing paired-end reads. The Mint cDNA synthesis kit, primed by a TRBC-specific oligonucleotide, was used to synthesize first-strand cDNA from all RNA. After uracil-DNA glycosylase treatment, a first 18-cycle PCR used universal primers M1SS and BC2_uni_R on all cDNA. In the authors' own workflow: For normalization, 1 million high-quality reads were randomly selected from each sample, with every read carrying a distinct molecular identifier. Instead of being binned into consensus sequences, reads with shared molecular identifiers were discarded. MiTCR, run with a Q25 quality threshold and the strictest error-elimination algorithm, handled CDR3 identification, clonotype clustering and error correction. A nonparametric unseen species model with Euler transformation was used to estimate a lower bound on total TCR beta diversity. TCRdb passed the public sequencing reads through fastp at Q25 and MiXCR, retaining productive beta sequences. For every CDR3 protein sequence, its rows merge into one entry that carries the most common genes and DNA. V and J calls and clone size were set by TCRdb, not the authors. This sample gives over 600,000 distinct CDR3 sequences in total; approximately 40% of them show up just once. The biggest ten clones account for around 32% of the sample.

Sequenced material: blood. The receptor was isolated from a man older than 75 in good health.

The CDR3 here reads CASSFSRITDTQYF. The DNA reads TGTGCCAGCAGTTTTAGTAGGATCACAGATACGCAGTATTTT. The chain was built from TRBV28 and TRBJ2-3; there is no confident call for the D gene. Its CDR3 holds 14 amino acids, cysteine through phenylalanine. The CDR3 DNA has 42 bases and is translated from base 1. The germline V gene specifies MDHEN as CDR1 and SYDVKM as CDR2. V lost 3 bases and J lost 2 bases; the stretch between them is 9 bases long.